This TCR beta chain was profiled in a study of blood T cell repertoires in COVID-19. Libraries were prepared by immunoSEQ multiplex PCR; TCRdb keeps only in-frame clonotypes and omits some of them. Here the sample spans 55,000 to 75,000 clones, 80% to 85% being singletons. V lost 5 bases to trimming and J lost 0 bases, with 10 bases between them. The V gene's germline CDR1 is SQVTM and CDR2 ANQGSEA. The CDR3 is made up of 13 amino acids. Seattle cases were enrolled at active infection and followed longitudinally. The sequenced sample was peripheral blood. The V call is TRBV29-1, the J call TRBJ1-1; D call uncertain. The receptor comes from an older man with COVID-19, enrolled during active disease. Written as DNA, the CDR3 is TGCAGCGTTCCCCTAAAGATGAACACTGAAGCTTTCTTT. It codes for CSVPLKMNTEAFF.